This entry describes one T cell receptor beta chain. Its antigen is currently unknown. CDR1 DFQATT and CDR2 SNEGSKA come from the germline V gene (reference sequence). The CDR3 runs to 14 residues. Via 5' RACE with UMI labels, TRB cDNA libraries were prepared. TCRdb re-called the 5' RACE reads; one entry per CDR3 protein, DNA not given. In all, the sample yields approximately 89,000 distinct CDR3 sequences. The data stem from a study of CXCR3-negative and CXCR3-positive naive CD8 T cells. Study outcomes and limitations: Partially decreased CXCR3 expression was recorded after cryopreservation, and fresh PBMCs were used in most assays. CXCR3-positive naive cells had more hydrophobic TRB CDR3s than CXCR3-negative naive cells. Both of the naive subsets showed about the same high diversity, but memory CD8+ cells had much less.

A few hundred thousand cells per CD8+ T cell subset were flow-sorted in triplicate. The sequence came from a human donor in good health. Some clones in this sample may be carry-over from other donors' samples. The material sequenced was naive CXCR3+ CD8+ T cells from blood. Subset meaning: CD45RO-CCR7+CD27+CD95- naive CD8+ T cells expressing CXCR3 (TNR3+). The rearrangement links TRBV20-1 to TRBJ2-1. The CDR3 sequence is CSATWTDDYNEQFF.